A single sample gave rise to the 27 T cell receptor beta chains below, sequenced in a study of tumor-infiltrating lymphocytes in primary liver carcinoma. The study extracted blood RNA from unsorted whole blood and also extracted germline DNA. TCR beta cDNA came from about 470 ng total RNA, primed with a constant-region primer. Libraries for TCR beta were built through three nested multiplex PCR rounds, which together made up a slightly modified ARM-PCR procedure. TRBV1-TRBV30 forward primers paired with a C-beta reverse primer drove the first two PCR rounds, roughly 10 cycles each. TCRdb passed the multiplex PCR reads through MiXCR, listing each CDR3 protein once. The sample has some 180,000 distinct CDR3 sequences; 50% to 75% are singletons. The sequenced sample consisted of peripheral blood. All receptors come from a man aged 35-49 years with primary liver carcinoma and hepatitis B virus infection.

V is TRBV2 and J is TRBJ2-3, with TRBD2 matching over 11 bases. Germline V gives CDR1 SNHLY, CDR2 FYNNEI. The J segment lost 4 bases and the V segment lost 6 bases, leaving 6 bases of the junction unmatched. This CDR3 has 15 residues. The CDR3 coding sequence is TGTGCCAGCAGCGATACTAGCGGGAGACCAGATACGCAGTATTTT. This translates into CASSDTSGRPDTQYF.

This clonotype has more than one count but fewer than ten. This sequence may be a read error, since a much larger clone differs from it by one base. V is TRBV5-6 and J is TRBJ2-2; D gene unclear. The CDR3 is 12 residues long. V lost 2 bases, J lost 6 bases, and 5 bases lay in between. Per the germline V gene, CDR1 is SGHDT and CDR2 is YYEEEE. CDR3 nucleotides: TGTGCCAGCAGCTTCCCCGCCGGGGAGCTGTTTTTT. Translating it yields CASSFPAGELFF.

This clonotype appeared a single time. This chain's CDR3 is CASSMRGREQYF. CDR3 nucleotide sequence: TGTGCCAGTAGTATGAGGGGGCGCGAGCAGTACTTC. The chain has TRBV19 and TRBJ2-7; 7 bases are a match to TRBD1. V lost 3 bases and J lost 6; bases outside the gene matches: 2. Germline loops: CDR1 LNHDA, CDR2 SQIVND (reference sequence). The CDR3 covers 12 residues.

This sequence joins TRBV6-1 and TRBJ2-3; TRBD2 agrees at 9 bases. Germline CDR1 and CDR2: MNHNS and SASEGT. The CDR3 is made up of 19 amino acids. The junction had 25 bases not matched to a gene; V was cut back by 6 bases and J by 9 bases. The CDR3 coding sequence is TGTGCCAGCAGAGAATCCCGGGCCTCGCTTAGCGGGAGCCGTGGGACGCAGTATTTT. Protein sequence: CASRESRASLSGSRGTQYF.

Only a few counts were recorded for this clonotype. The chain joins TRBV29-1 to TRBJ2-1, with D perhaps TRBD2 (5 bases). The germline CDR1 and CDR2 sequences are SQVTM and ANQGSEA. Trimming stripped 1 base from V and 7 bases from J, with 20 bases between. The CDR3 runs 16 residues. CDR3 nucleotide sequence: TGCAGCGTTGAAGGCGTCGGATTAGGGCGGGCGAATGAGCAGTTCTTC. Protein: CSVEGVGLGRANEQFF.

This clonotype has only a few counts. The chain employs TRBV12-3 or TRBV12-4 and TRBJ1-4, with D perhaps matching TRBD1 (6 bases). The CDR3 has 15 residues. The V end lost 6 bases, the J end lost 6 bases, and 17 bases lay between the germline ends. The DNA of the CDR3 is TGTGCCAGCAGCTGGGTCGGGGGGGCCTATGAAAAACTGTTTTTT. Amino acids: CASSWVGGAYEKLFF.

The chain is built from TRBV6-5 and TRBJ2-7, with a tentative D call TRBD1 (5 bases). Germline-derived CDR1 and CDR2 are MNHEY and SVGAGI. V was trimmed by 10 bases and J by 3 bases, leaving 13 bases between them. The CDR3 has 12 amino acids. CDR3 sequence (DNA): TGTGCCACCTCAGGGCAGAACTACGAGCAGTACTTC. Its protein product is CATSGQNYEQYF.

The sample holds a few counts of this clonotype. V is TRBV30 and J is TRBJ2-5; D unclear. Germline values: CDR1 GTSNPN, CDR2 SVGIG (reference sequence). V lost 2 bases and J 5 bases, leaving 9 bases between the germline ends. The CDR3 length is 12 residues. In DNA, the CDR3 is TGTGCCTGGAGTCGCGAGGCGGAGACCCAGTACTTC. This sequence encodes CAWSREAETQYF.

The chain combines TRBV6-6 with TRBJ2-5; 8 positions match TRBD1. Germline V gene data show CDR1 as MNHNY and CDR2 as SVGAGI (reference sequence). J lost 9 bases, V lost 6 bases, and 12 bases had no gene match. This CDR3 is 14 amino acids long. Here the CDR3 reads CASRQGATFQAQYF. The CDR3 bases are TGTGCCAGCAGGCAGGGGGCGACTTTCCAGGCCCAGTACTTC.

As to this clonotype: Sequence at one end of the junction differs from germline and may be a read error. The chain uses TRBV11-2 and TRBJ2-7; 7 bases align to TRBD1. The CDR3 is 16 amino acids. The germline V gene has CDR1 SGHAT and CDR2 FQNNGV. CDR3 protein: CARSFTTGSYSYEQYF. CDR3 nucleotide sequence: TGTGCCAGAAGCTTCACGACAGGGAGCTACTCTTACGAGCAATACTTC.

There are a few counts of this clonotype. The rearrangement links TRBV5-4 to TRBJ2-7; D is unresolved. The V gene's germline CDR1 is SGHNT and CDR2 YYREEE (reference sequence). Trimming removed 2 bases from V and 2 bases from J, with 5 bases in between. CDR3 length: 12 residues. The DNA of the CDR3 is TGTGCCAGCAGCTTTGGGACCTACGAGCAGTACTTC. Translation: CASSFGTYEQYF. Full variable domain (outside the CDR3, taken from reference TRBV5-4 and TRBJ2-7): ETGVTQSPTHLIKTRGQQVTLRCSSQSGHNTVSWYQQALGQGPQFIFQYYREEENGRGNFPPRFSGLQFPNYSSELNVNALELDDSALYLCASSFGTYEQYFGPGTRLTVT.

This clonotype occurred a few times. The chain joins TRBV6-1 to TRBJ1-4; D is undetermined. This CDR3 is 14 amino acids long. Trimming took 3 bases from V and 8 from J, leaving 13 bases between them. Germline V gives CDR1 MNHNS, CDR2 SASEGT. The CDR3 region is CASSEDLRREKLFF. CDR3 nucleotides: TGTGCCAGCAGTGAGGACCTGAGGAGGGAAAAACTGTTTTTT.

In this sample, this clonotype turned up many times. The V call is TRBV11-2, the J call TRBJ2-7; 8 nucleotides line up with TRBD2. Per germline, CDR1 SGHAT and CDR2 FQNNGV. The V and J ends lost 1 base and 7 bases, in that order; junction bases with no gene match: 3. The CDR3 is 13 amino acids. The CDR3 protein is CASSLVLAGEQYF. DNA for the CDR3: TGTGCCAGCAGCTTAGTCCTAGCGGGTGAGCAGTACTTC. Together with reference TRBV11-2 and TRBJ2-7, the CDR3 gives the full variable domain: EAGVAQSPRYKIIEKRQSVAFWCNPISGHATLYWYQQILGQGPKLLIQFQNNGVVDDSQLPKDRFSAERLKGVDSTLKIQPAKLEDSAVYLCASSLVLAGEQYFGPGTRLTVT.

V usage is TRBV5-8 and J usage is TRBJ2-3, with TRBD2 matching over 12 bases. This CDR3 has 16 residues. Looked up from germline, CDR1 is SGHTS and CDR2 is YDEGEE. The V gene end was trimmed by 4 bases and the J gene end by 5 bases; junction bases not matched to a gene: 8. In DNA form, the CDR3 reads TGTGCCAGCAGCCCCTCTAGCGGGAGGGCCGGAGATACGCAGTATTTT. Protein sequence: CASSPSSGRAGDTQYF.

The chain combines TRBV14 with TRBJ2-3; the D gene is possibly TRBD2 (6 bases). This CDR3 has 16 residues. Per germline, CDR1 SGHDN and CDR2 FVKESK. Trimming removed 3 bases from V and 1 base from J, with 14 bases in between. CDR3 in amino acids: CASSQTGGLRTDTQYF. In nucleotides, the CDR3 is TGTGCCAGCAGCCAGACCGGGGGTCTACGCACAGATACGCAGTATTTT. Full variable domain (rest looked up from reference TRBV14 and TRBJ2-3): EAGVTQFPSHSVIEKGQTVTLRCDPISGHDNLYWYRRVMGKEIKFLLHFVKESKQDESGMPNNRFLAERTGGTYSTLKVQPAELEDSGVYFCASSQTGGLRTDTQYFGPGTRLTVL.

As to this clonotype: This may be a read error, as it is one base from a much larger clone. The rearrangement links TRBV11-1 to TRBJ1-4; TRBD1 might be the D (5 bases). Looked up from germline, CDR1 is SGHAT and CDR2 is FQDESV (reference sequence). V lost 5 bases and J 0 bases, leaving 16 bases between the germline ends. This CDR3 comprises 17 residues. The DNA for the CDR3 is TGTGCCAGCAGCCCGTTACGGGGACCGCCAACTAATGAAAAACTGTTTTTT. Translation gives CASSPLRGPPTNEKLFF. The variable domain in full, completed from reference TRBV11-1 and TRBJ1-4, reads EAEVAQSPRYKITEKSQAVAFWCDPISGHATLYWYRQILGQGPELLVQFQDESVVDDSQLPKDRFSAERLKGVDSTLKIQPAELGDSAMYLCASSPLRGPPTNEKLFFGSGTQLSVL.

Regarding this clonotype: A much larger clone is a single base away; this may be a read error. The chain carries TRBV12-3 or TRBV12-4 and TRBJ1-5, with TRBD1 as a possible D gene (5 bases). This CDR3 is built from 15 residues. Trimming removed 5 bases from V and 2 bases from J, with 13 bases in between. The CDR3 nucleotides read TGTGCCAGCAGTCCCGACGGACATGGCAATCAGCCCCAGCATTTT. Translated, it gives CASSPDGHGNQPQHF.

This clonotype was seen more than once but under ten times. The J gene is TRBJ2-1, the V gene TRBV6-1; TRBD1 agrees at 7 bases. CDR1 is MNHNS and CDR2 is SASEGT in the germline V gene. Trimming removed 5 bases from V and 4 bases from J; junction bases left unmatched: 11. The CDR3 is 16 residues long. CDR3 loop: CASSPSDRVFYNEQFF. The CDR3 DNA reads TGTGCCAGCAGTCCCTCCGACAGGGTATTTTACAATGAGCAGTTCTTC.

Details on this clonotype: Since the CDR3 does not end with the conserved phenylalanine or tryptophan, this likely comes from a read error. The chain employs TRBV11-2 and TRBJ2-1; no clear D. The germline V gene has CDR1 SGHAT and CDR2 FQNNGV. CDR3 length: 13 amino acids. The CDR3 region is CTSSPQGSQRQFY. In nucleotides, the CDR3 is TGTACCAGCAGCCCGCAAGGGTCCCAGAGGCAGTTCTAC.

This clonotype was observed a few times. J is TRBJ2-2 and V is TRBV5-5; TRBD2 is a possible D gene (5 bases). The CDR3 is made up of 16 amino acids. Trimming left V 2 bases short and J 3 bases short, with 14 bases between. Germline-derived CDR1 and CDR2 are SGHKS and YYEKEE (reference sequence). Here the CDR3 reads CASSLVLAGYTGELFF. The CDR3 DNA follows: TGTGCCAGCAGCTTAGTTCTAGCCGGCTACACCGGGGAGCTGTTTTTT.

In its sample, this clonotype was seen many times. This chain links TRBV11-2 with TRBJ2-1; unclear D gene. Looked up from germline, CDR1 is SGHAT and CDR2 is FQNNGV. The CDR3 consists of 15 residues. With 1 base removed from V and 6 bases from J, the gap between germline ends came to 13 bases. CDR3 loop: CASSLGSGFSNEQFF. In DNA form, the CDR3 reads TGTGCCAGCAGCTTAGGCTCAGGATTTTCCAATGAGCAGTTCTTC.

This clonotype was detected only a few times. This chain connects TRBV12-3 or TRBV12-4 to TRBJ1-4; TRBD1 matches 10 bases. V was clipped by 5 bases and J by 0 bases; unmatched bases: 6. The CDR3 consists of 17 residues. The CDR3 DNA follows: TGTGCCAGCAGTCTGACAGGGGGCTCCGCAACTAATGAAAAACTGTTTTTT. It yields the protein CASSLTGGSATNEKLFF.

About this clonotype itself: A read error is possible here, since a much larger clone lies one base away. The CDR3 sequence is CSVELKAQYF. In DNA form, the CDR3 reads TGCAGCGTTGAGTTGAAGGCCCAGTACTTC. V is TRBV29-1 and J is TRBJ2-5; D gene ambiguous. Trimming took off 3 bases at V and 9 bases at J, with 8 bases between the two ends. This CDR3 region has 10 residues. In germline, CDR1 is SQVTM, CDR2 ANQGSEA.

Regarding this clonotype: A clone one base away is much larger, so this may be a read error. The chain employs TRBV29-1 and TRBJ2-2; weak D call: TRBD1 (6 bases). Germline CDR1 reads SQVTM; CDR2 reads ANQGSEA. V was pared by 7 bases and J by 2 bases, with 14 bases between. The length of the CDR3 is 14 residues. The CDR3 nucleotides read TGCAGCGCTGGGGTGGACAGTAACACCGGGGAGCTGTTTTTT. Its translation: CSAGVDSNTGELFF.

This clonotype was detected once. The chain recombines TRBV29-1 with TRBJ2-1, with TRBD1 matching over 9 bases. The V segment lost 5 bases and the J segment 3 bases; nucleotides outside the gene matches: 5. Germline V gives CDR1 SQVTM, CDR2 ANQGSEA. CDR3 length equals 14 residues. CDR3 region: CSVRTGANYNEQFF. The CDR3 nucleotides are TGCAGCGTTCGGACAGGGGCCAACTACAATGAGCAGTTCTTC.

This clonotype has a handful of counts. The J gene is TRBJ1-2, the V gene TRBV6-1; perhaps TRBD1 as D (6 bases). The V end lost 1 base, the J end lost 8 bases, and 14 bases lay between the germline ends. The CDR3 sequence is 14 residues long. In germline, CDR1 is MNHNS, CDR2 SASEGT. CDR3 in DNA: TGTGCCAGCAGTGAAGGAGGCAGGGGAAACGGCTACACCTTC. Residues: CASSEGGRGNGYTF.

The rearrangement uses TRBV11-2 and TRBJ2-2, with 9 bases aligning to TRBD2. With V trimmed by 9 bases and J by 8 bases, 19 bases remained unmatched. The CDR3 is 17 amino acids. CDR1 is SGHAT, CDR2 FQNNGV, per germline. This CDR3 is CASSGGFGREYTGELFF. The CDR3 DNA reads TGTGCCAGTAGCGGGGGTTTTGGGCGGGAGTATACAGGGGAGCTGTTTTTT.